Listed below are T cell receptor beta chains from one sample, sequenced in a study of blood T cells in healthy people across ages. MiXCR, applied by TCRdb to the 5' RACE reads, yields one record per CDR3 protein. The sample includes about 830,000 distinct CDR3 sequences, under 80% of them seen just once. The sequenced material came from blood. These TCRs come from a man in his thirties or forties in good health. Each CDR3 is given with its conserved first and last residue. A D gene is named only where the DNA matches it firmly. The size field is filled for only some rows; it gives once, few, many or a size class.

len,v_gene,abundance,d_gene,j_gene,CDR3nt,CDR3aa
15,TRBV7-2,once,.,TRBJ1-2,TGTGCCAGCAGCTTAATGGGGACATCCACCTATGGCTACACCTTC,CASSLMGTSTYGYTF
15,TRBV3-1,.,TRBD2,TRBJ2-5,TGTGCCAGCAAAACTAGCGGGGGGTACCAAGAGACCCAGTACTTC,CASKTSGGYQETQYF
12,TRBV11-2,.,.,TRBJ2-1,TGTGCCAGCTCGGGGCCCCACAATGAGCAGTTCTTC,CASSGPHNEQFF
13,TRBV5-1,once,.,TRBJ1-1,TGCGCCAGCAGGGTCACGCAGCTGGCTGAAGCTTTCTTT,CASRVTQLAEAFF
19,TRBV7-8,once,TRBD2,TRBJ2-1,TGTGCCAGCAGCTTAGCCCAGGCTAGCGGGGGGGCCTTCTACAGTGAGCAGTTCTTC,CASSLAQASGGAFYSEQFF
18,TRBV7-2,few,.,TRBJ2-7,TGTGCCAGCAGCTTAGCCTCGTCAGAGGGGTTAGACTCCTACGAGCAGTACTTC,CASSLASSEGLDSYEQYF
16,TRBV20-1,.,TRBD2,TRBJ2-1,TGCAGTGCTTCCGGACTAGCGGGGGCCTCCGGGTATGAGCAGTTCTTC,CSASGLAGASGYEQFF
16,TRBV9,.,TRBD1,TRBJ1-2,TGTGCCAGCAGCGTAGTGGGTGCAGGGGGTAAATATGGCTACACCTTC,CASSVVGAGGKYGYTF
20,TRBV4-2,.,TRBD2,TRBJ2-1,TGTGCCAGCAGCCAAGATCCCGGGCTAGCGGGGGACACCTTCAACAATGAGCAGTTCTTC,CASSQDPGLAGDTFNNEQFF
16,TRBV28,.,.,TRBJ1-5,TGTGCCAGCAGTTTCCTGACCGAAGGCGGCGGTCAGCCCCAGCATTTT,CASSFLTEGGGQPQHF
15,TRBV4-2,once,TRBD1,TRBJ2-7,TGTGCCAACAGCCAGGGGGCAGGGAGCTCCTACGAGCAGTACTTC,CANSQGAGSSYEQYF
15,TRBV10-3,.,.,TRBJ2-5,TGTGCCATCAGTGAGTCGATCGGACGGTCGGAGACCCAGTACTTC,CAISESIGRSETQYF
14,TRBV29-1,.,TRBD1,TRBJ2-5,TGCAGCGTTGGGGACAGGCGCATTCAAGAGACCCAGTACTTC,CSVGDRRIQETQYF
16,TRBV9,.,.,TRBJ1-2,TGTGCCAGCAGCGTAGCGGTGGCGGAGGGTTCGAATGGCTACACCTTC,CASSVAVAEGSNGYTF
11,TRBV2,.,.,TRBJ2-1,TGTGCCAGCAGTGAAGGCGGCGCGGAGTTCTTC,CASSEGGAEFF
15,TRBV20-1,.,TRBD2,TRBJ2-5,TGCAGTGCCACACTCGAGCGGGGGTACCAAGAGACCCAGTACTTC,CSATLERGYQETQYF
16,TRBV28,.,TRBD1,TRBJ2-7,TGTGCCAGCATCCTCACAGGACAGGGGCCCCTCTACGAGCAGTACTTC,CASILTGQGPLYEQYF
15,TRBV18,.,TRBD1,TRBJ2-3,TGTGCCAGCTCACCACCCCGGACAGGGGGGGATACGCAGTATTTT,CASSPPRTGGDTQYF
13,TRBV27,.,TRBD1,TRBJ2-7,TGTGCCAGCAGTTGGGACAGGGGTAACGAGCAGTACTTC,CASSWDRGNEQYF
12,TRBV20-1,.,.,TRBJ2-1,TGCAGTGCCCCGGGTAACTACAATGAGCAGTTCTTC,CSAPGNYNEQFF
14,TRBV6-2/TRBV6-3,.,.,TRBJ2-5,TGTGCCAGCAGTTACCAGGCAACTCAAGAGACCCAGTACTTC,CASSYQATQETQYF
16,TRBV9,.,.,TRBJ2-1,TGTGCCAGCAGCCACGGCGGGGGCGGGGGCTACAATGAGCAGTTCTTC,CASSHGGGGGYNEQFF
13,TRBV10-3,few,TRBD1,TRBJ2-3,TGTGCCATCAGTCCCACAGGGGGGGATACGCAGTATTTT,CAISPTGGDTQYF
15,TRBV28,.,.,TRBJ2-7,TGTGCCAGCAGTTTATTGGCCCGGGATGCCGGCGAGCAGTACTTC,CASSLLARDAGEQYF
16,TRBV20-1,.,.,TRBJ2-3,TGCAGTGTGGGCTTTAACGGGGGTGCTAGCACAGATACGCAGTATTTT,CSVGFNGGASTDTQYF
14,TRBV7-9,.,TRBD1,TRBJ2-5,TGTGCCAGCAGGGCAAGGGACAGACAAGAGACCCAGTACTTC,CASRARDRQETQYF
19,TRBV9,once,TRBD2,TRBJ2-3,TGTGCCAGCAGCGCGGGGGGGACTAGAAGCCCGACTAGCACAGATACGCAGTATTTT,CASSAGGTRSPTSTDTQYF
14,TRBV28,few,.,TRBJ1-4,TGTGCCAGCAGTTTGTGGCAAATGGAGAGGAAACTGTTTTTT,CASSLWQMERKLFF
16,TRBV15,many,TRBD2,TRBJ2-3,TGTGCCACCAGCAGAGATTTAGCGGGGGGTAGAGATACGCAGTATTTT,CATSRDLAGGRDTQYF
13,TRBV20-1,few,.,TRBJ2-1,TGCAGTCCTAATAGATCCCCATACAATGAGCAGTTCTTC,CSPNRSPYNEQFF
12,TRBV7-8,.,.,TRBJ2-7,TGTGCCAGCAGCTCTCTCCACTACGAGCAGTACTTC,CASSSLHYEQYF
13,TRBV6-5,.,TRBD1,TRBJ1-2,TGTGCCAGCAGGGACAGGGGTCGAAATGGCTACACCTTC,CASRDRGRNGYTF
16,TRBV11-2,many,TRBD1,TRBJ2-4,TGTGCCAGCAGCTTAGAGGCCGGGACAGTGCCAAAGGGGCAGTACTTC,CASSLEAGTVPKGQYF
15,TRBV20-1,.,.,TRBJ2-7,TGCAGTGCTAGAGAACTAGTACTCGAACCCTACGAGCAGTACTTC,CSARELVLEPYEQYF
12,TRBV10-3,.,.,TRBJ2-7,TGTGCCATCAGTGTTGCAGACTACGAGCAGTACTTC,CAISVADYEQYF
14,TRBV25-1,few,TRBD1,TRBJ2-1,TGTGCCAGCACGACAGGGCTCGGCTACAATGAGCAGTTCTTC,CASTTGLGYNEQFF
15,TRBV24-1,few,.,TRBJ2-3,TGTGCCACCAGTGATTTTAGGGACAACACAGATACGCAGTATTTT,CATSDFRDNTDTQYF
14,TRBV12-3/TRBV12-4,.,.,TRBJ1-1,TGTGCCAGCAGTTTAGCCGGACACTCCTCTGAAGCTTTCTTT,CASSLAGHSSEAFF
15,TRBV9,.,.,TRBJ2-4,TGTGCCAGCAGCCAAGGAACAGGTACCAAAAACATTCAGTACTTC,CASSQGTGTKNIQYF
16,TRBV4-2,.,TRBD2,TRBJ2-5,TGTGCCAGCAGCCAAGATTCGGGGGGGATGCAAGAGACCCAGTACTTC,CASSQDSGGMQETQYF
14,TRBV28,.,TRBD2,TRBJ2-7,TGTGCCAGCAGTTCAGCGGGGGGGTGGTACGAGCAGTACTTC,CASSSAGGWYEQYF
15,TRBV7-9,.,.,TRBJ2-7,TGTGCCAGCAGCTTAGTAAGCGCGATACACTACGAGCAGTACTTC,CASSLVSAIHYEQYF
13,TRBV7-9,.,.,TRBJ2-7,TGTGCCAGCAACGAGGGACGAGACTACGAGCAGTACTTC,CASNEGRDYEQYF